This T cell receptor (beta chain) derives from a study of ipilimumab plus nivolumab after autologous stem cell transplantation. About the research overall: Patients received a median of about five ipilimumab and roughly eight nivolumab doses.

Produced via immunoSEQ multiplex PCR; TCRdb's table is partial and in-frame only. The data show roughly 12,000 clones, 75% seen once. The germline V gene encodes CDR1 KGHSH and CDR2 LQKENI. Trimming removed 4 bases at V and 7 bases at J, with 20 bases between. This CDR3 is built from 16 residues. Whole-study findings and limits: TCR repertoire, Treg phenotype and gut microbiota reportedly support more study of this approach.

Checkpoint therapy with ipilimumab 1 mg/kg began 14 to 28 days after transplant. Patients got 3 mg/kg IV nivolumab weeks 1, 4, 7, 10, then biweekly through week 26. Notes on this clone: What it binds is not known.

The clonotype was recovered from a male donor with multiple myeloma. The source material was PBMCs, sampled in a trial of ipilimumab plus nivolumab as post-transplant consolidation. V gene TRBV18 combines with J gene TRBJ2-1, with a tentative D call TRBD2 (5 bases). CDR3 sequence: CASSLRRLGLGNEQFF. CDR3 DNA sequence: TGTGCCAGCTCACTCCGGAGGTTGGGTTTAGGGAATGAGCAGTTCTTC.